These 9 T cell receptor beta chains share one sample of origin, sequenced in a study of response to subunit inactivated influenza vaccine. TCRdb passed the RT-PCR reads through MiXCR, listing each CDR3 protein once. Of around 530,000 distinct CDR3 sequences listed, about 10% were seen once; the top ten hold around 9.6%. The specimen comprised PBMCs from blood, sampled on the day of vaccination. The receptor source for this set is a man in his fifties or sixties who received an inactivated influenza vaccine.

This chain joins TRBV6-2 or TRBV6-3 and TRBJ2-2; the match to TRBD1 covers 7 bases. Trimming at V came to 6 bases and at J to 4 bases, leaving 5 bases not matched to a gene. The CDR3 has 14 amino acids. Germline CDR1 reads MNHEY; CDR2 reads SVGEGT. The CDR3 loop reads CASSDRDPTGELFF. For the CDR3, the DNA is TGTGCCAGCAGCGACAGGGATCCCACCGGGGAGCTGTTTTTT.

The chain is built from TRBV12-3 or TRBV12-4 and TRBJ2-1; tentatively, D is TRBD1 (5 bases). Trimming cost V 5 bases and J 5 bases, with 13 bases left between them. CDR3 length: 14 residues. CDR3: CASSEHRYDNEQFF. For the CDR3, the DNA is TGTGCCAGCAGTGAACACAGGTACGACAATGAGCAGTTCTTC.

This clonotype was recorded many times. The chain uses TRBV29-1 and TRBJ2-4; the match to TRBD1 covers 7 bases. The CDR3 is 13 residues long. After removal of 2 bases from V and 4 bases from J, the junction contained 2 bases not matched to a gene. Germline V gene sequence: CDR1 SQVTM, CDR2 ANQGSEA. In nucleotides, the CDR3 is TGCAGCGTTGAACCGGGACAGAAAAACATTCAGTACTTC. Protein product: CSVEPGQKNIQYF.

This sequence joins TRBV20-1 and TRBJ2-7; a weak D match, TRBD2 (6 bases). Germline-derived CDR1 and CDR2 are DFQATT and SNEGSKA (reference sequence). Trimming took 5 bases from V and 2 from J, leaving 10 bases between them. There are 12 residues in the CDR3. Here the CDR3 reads CSASGGAYEQYF. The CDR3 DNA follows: TGCAGTGCTTCTGGCGGGGCCTACGAGCAGTACTTC.

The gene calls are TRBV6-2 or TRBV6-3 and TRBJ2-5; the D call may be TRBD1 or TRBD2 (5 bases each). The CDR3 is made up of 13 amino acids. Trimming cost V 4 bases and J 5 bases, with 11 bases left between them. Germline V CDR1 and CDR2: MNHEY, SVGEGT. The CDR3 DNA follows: TGTGCCAGCAGTTTCGACTGGGGGGAGACCCAGTACTTC. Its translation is CASSFDWGETQYF.

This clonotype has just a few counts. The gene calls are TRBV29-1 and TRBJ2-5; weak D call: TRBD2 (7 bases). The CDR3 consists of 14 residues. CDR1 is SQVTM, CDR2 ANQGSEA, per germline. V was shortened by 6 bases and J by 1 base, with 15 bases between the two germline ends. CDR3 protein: CSVNERGGQETQYF. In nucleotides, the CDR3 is TGCAGCGTCAACGAAAGGGGGGGCCAAGAGACCCAGTACTTC.

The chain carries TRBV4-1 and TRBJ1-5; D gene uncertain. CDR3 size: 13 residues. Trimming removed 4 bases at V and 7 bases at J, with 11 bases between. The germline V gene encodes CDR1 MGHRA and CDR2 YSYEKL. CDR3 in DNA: TGCGCCAGCAGCCGGTTTGGAGGGCAGCCCCAGCATTTT. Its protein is CASSRFGGQPQHF.

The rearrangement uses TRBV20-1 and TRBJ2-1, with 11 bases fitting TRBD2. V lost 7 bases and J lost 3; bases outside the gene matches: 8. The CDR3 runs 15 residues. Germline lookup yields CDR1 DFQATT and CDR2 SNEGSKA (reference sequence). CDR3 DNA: TGCAGTGTCCCTAGCGGGGGGATCCTCTACAATGAGCAGTTCTTC. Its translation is CSVPSGGILYNEQFF.

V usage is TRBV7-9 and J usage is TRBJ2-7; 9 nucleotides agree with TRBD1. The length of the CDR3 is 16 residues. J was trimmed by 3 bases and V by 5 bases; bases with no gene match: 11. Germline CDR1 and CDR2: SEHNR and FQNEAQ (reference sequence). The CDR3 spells CASSRLVRTGDYEQYF. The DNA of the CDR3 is TGTGCCAGCAGCCGATTAGTGAGGACAGGGGACTACGAGCAGTACTTC.